Presented here are 10 T cell receptor beta chains from one specimen sequenced in a study of cytomegalovirus exposure and HLA in healthy donors. PCR primers comprised 60 Vbeta and 13 Jbeta primers. Profiling relied on immunoSEQ multiplex PCR, and the TCRdb table lists in-frame clones only, not all of them. The table lists about 80,000 clones, roughly 80% of them singletons. Source material: PBMCs. Receptors were obtained from a woman in her forties or fifties in good health and CMV-seropositive.

The chain joins TRBV7-8 to TRBJ1-5; D is ambiguous. Germline V lookup: CDR1 SGHVS, CDR2 FQNEAQ. The CDR3 spans 13 residues. V gave up 5 bases and J gave up 4 bases, with 9 bases separating them. CDR3: CASSAQENQPQHF. CDR3 nucleotide sequence: TGTGCCAGCAGCGCTCAGGAAAATCAGCCCCAGCATTTT. Full variable domain (outside the CDR3, taken from reference TRBV7-8 and TRBJ1-5): GAGVSQSPRYKVAKRGQDVALRCDPISGHVSLFWYQQALGQGPEFLTYFQNEAQLDKSGLPSDRFFAERPEGSVSTLKIQRTQQEDSAVYLCASSAQENQPQHFGDGTRLSIL.

The sample holds a few counts of this clone. This rearrangement joins TRBV4-2 to TRBJ2-2; TRBD2 matches 7 bases. CDR1 LGHNA and CDR2 YNFKEQ come from the germline V gene. V was pared by 1 base and J by 7 bases, with 9 bases of the junction left unmatched. This CDR3 region has 16 residues. The CDR3 DNA reads TGTGCCAGCAGCCAAGGACTAGCTACGAGGTACGGGGAGCTGTTTTTT. Translating it yields CASSQGLATRYGELFF.

V is TRBV7-3 and J is TRBJ2-1; 10 nucleotides line up with TRBD2. This CDR3 has 15 amino acids. V was clipped by 4 bases and J by 10 bases; unmatched bases: 10. Germline values: CDR1 SGHTA, CDR2 FQGTGA. The CDR3 coding sequence is TGTGCCAGCAGCTACTCTAGCGGGAGTAAGGAGGAGCAGTTCTTC. Encoded protein: CASSYSSGSKEEQFF.

The rearrangement joins TRBV5-1 to TRBJ2-3; 10 bases are shared with TRBD2. J gave up 1 base and V 3 bases, and 2 bases lay outside the gene matches. CDR1 is SGHRS, CDR2 YFSETQ, per germline. The CDR3 length is 15 residues. The chain's CDR3 is CASSYGTSGTDTQYF. CDR3 nucleotide sequence: TGCGCCAGCAGCTACGGGACTAGCGGCACAGATACGCAGTATTTT.

The chain has TRBV5-1 and TRBJ2-6, with D possibly being TRBD1 (6 bases). V lost 7 bases to trimming and J lost 2 bases, with 7 bases between them. Germline-derived CDR1 and CDR2 are SGHRS and YFSETQ. The CDR3 extends over 13 amino acids. The CDR3, as DNA: TGCGCCAGCTCAGGGGCTGGGGCCAACGTCCTGACTTTC. It is translated as CASSGAGANVLTF.

The rearrangement links TRBV21-1 to TRBJ1-3; the DNA was not used to check the table's D call, TRBD1. TRBV21-1 is a pseudogene locus. The CDR3 has 16 residues. The CDR3 region is CASSTRQVCSGNTIYF. The CDR3 region has the DNA TGTGCCAGCAGCACCCGACAGGTCTGTTCTGGAAACACCATATATTTT.

The J gene is TRBJ2-5, the V gene TRBV5-1; 7 positions match TRBD1. The CDR3 covers 14 residues. Losses at the gene ends were 4 bases for V and 3 bases for J; bases not matched to a gene: 6. Germline assignment: CDR1 SGHRS and CDR2 YFSETQ. In DNA form, the CDR3 reads TGCGCCAGCAGCCAAGGGACAGAAGAAGAGACCCAGTACTTC. Translating it yields CASSQGTEEETQYF.

V and J are TRBV12-2 and TRBJ2-7; no DNA check was done on the table's D call, TRBD1. TRBV12-2 is shown as a pseudogene. This CDR3 comprises 16 residues. CDR3 region: CASRLDWTGGCYEQYV. The CDR3 region has the DNA TGTGCAAGTCGCTTAGACTGGACAGGGGGTTGTTACGAGCAGTACGTC.

Only a few counts were recorded for this clone. This chain joins TRBV10-1 and TRBJ2-3, with 10 bases identical to TRBD1. The CDR3 spans 15 residues. Germline V CDR1 and CDR2: WNHNN, SYGVQD (reference sequence). V lost 8 bases and J lost 4; bases outside the gene matches: 9. CDR3 DNA: TGCGCCAGCGCTAGGGGACAGGGGTTCGCAGATACGCAGTATTTT. It translates to CASARGQGFADTQYF.

The chain carries TRBV6-1 and TRBJ2-5; TRBD2 agrees at 9 bases. The DNA end lines up better with TRBJ2-7; the J call may be wrong. Germline assignment: CDR1 MNHNS and CDR2 SASEGT. This CDR3 has 15 amino acids. The DNA for the CDR3 is TGTGCCAGCAGTGCCGCTAGCGGGGTAGCCTACGAGCAGTACTTC. This encodes CASSAASGVAYEQYF.